The clone carrying this T cell receptor (beta chain) was picked up a small number of times. The target antigen is unknown. The entry originates in a study of a mutant IDH1 vaccine in newly diagnosed glioma. Study information: Vaccination began 4-6 weeks post radiotherapy alone, or with temozolomide cycles.

As to time point: week 23, last vaccination. Vaccination used 300 ug of mutant IDH1 20-mer peptide per dose, with topical imiquimod. This CDR3 region has 15 residues. CDR1 MNHNS and CDR2 SASEGT come from the germline V gene. V shed 2 bases and J 2 bases; nucleotides not matched to a gene: 0. Profiling relied on immunoSEQ multiplex PCR, and the TCRdb table lists in-frame clones only, not all of them. The sample lists some 30,000 clones, around 89% occurring once. The source is a man in his forties with glioma. This chain connects TRBV6-1 to TRBJ2-5; 12 bases match TRBD2. The sample here was PBMCs, taken from a glioma patient whose treatment included an IDH1 peptide vaccine. CDR3 in DNA: TGTGCCAGCAGTGAACTAGCGGGGGGGCAAGAGACCCAGTACTTC. This codes for CASSELAGGQETQYF.